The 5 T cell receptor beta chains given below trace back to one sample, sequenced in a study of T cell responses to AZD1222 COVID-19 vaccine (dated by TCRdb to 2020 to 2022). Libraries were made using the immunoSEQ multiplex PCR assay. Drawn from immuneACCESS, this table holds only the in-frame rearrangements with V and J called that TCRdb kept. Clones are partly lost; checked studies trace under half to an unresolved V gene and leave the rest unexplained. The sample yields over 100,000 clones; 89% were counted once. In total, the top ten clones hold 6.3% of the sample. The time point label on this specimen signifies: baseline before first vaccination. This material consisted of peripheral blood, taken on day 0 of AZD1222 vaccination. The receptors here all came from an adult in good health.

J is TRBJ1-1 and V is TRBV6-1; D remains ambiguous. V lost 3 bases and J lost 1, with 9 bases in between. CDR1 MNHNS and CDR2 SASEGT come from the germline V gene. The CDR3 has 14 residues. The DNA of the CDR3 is TGTGCCAGCAGTGACCCCGCGGAGAACACTGAAGCTTTCTTT. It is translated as CASSDPAENTEAFF.

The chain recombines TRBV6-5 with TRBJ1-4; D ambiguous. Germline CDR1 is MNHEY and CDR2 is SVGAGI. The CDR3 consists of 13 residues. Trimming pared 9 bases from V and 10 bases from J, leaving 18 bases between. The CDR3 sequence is CASKSDPRGKLFF. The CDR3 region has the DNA TGTGCCAGTAAATCAGACCCTCGTGGAAAACTGTTTTTT.

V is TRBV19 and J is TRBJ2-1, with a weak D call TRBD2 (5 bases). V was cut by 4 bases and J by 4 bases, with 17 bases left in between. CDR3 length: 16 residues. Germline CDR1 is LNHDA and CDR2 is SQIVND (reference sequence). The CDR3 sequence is CASSKVVGGRYNEQFF. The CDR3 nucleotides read TGTGCCAGTAGTAAAGTTGTCGGAGGAAGATACAATGAGCAGTTCTTC.

The CDR3 loop reads CASSFHQSQYF. In DNA form, the CDR3 reads TGTGCCAGTAGTTTCCACCAGTCCCAGTACTTC. The chain carries TRBV19 and TRBJ2-5; no clear D gene. The CDR3 has 11 amino acids. Germline V gene lookup returns CDR1 LNHDA and CDR2 SQIVND (reference sequence). Trimming removed 5 bases from V and 9 bases from J, with 10 bases in between.

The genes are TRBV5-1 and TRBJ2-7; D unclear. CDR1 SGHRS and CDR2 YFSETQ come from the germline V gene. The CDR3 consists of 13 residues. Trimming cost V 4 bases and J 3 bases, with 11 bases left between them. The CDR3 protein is CASSPSGNYEQYF. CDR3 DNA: TGCGCCAGCAGCCCCTCGGGCAACTACGAGCAGTACTTC.